This T cell receptor (beta chain) is from a study of cytomegalovirus exposure and HLA in healthy donors. For the study at large: The roughly 130 validation repertoires used the same platform as the roughly 670 first-cohort repertoires (as reported by a later analysis). Findings and caveats of the study: TCR beta chains numbering some 160 were designated cytomegalovirus-associated. A few of the chains that were CMV-associated were confirmed in vitro to be specific for CMV antigens.

Of note for this clone: Antigen unknown.

Libraries were prepared by immunoSEQ multiplex PCR; TCRdb keeps only in-frame clonotypes and omits some of them. The sample holds approximately 54,000 clones, roughly nine tenths seen once. Sample: PBMCs. This clonotype was obtained from a woman younger than 30 in good health and CMV-seropositive.

The CDR3 loop is CAISEDAGLSYEQYF. CDR3 nucleotides: TGTGCCATCAGTGAGGATGCAGGGTTAAGCTACGAGCAGTACTTC. The rearrangement joins TRBV10-3 to TRBJ2-7; a possible D gene is TRBD1 (5 bases). The germline V and J ends were trimmed by 2 bases and 3 bases, with 14 bases remaining between them. Germline V gene data show CDR1 as ENHRY and CDR2 as SYGVKD. CDR3 length: 15 amino acids.